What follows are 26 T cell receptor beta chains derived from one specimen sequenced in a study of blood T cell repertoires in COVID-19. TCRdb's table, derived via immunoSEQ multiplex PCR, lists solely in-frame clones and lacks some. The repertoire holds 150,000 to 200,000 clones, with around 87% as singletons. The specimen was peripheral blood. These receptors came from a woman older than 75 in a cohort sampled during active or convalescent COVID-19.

The CDR3 bases are TGTGCCAGCAGCAAAGGGTCGGCTTACCGGGGACATGACTATGGCTACACCTTC. Protein product: CASSKGSAYRGHDYGYTF. The genes are TRBV21-1 and TRBJ1-2; the table's D gene call, TRBD1, was not cross checked with the DNA. TRBV21-1 is designated a pseudogene. The CDR3 spans 18 residues.

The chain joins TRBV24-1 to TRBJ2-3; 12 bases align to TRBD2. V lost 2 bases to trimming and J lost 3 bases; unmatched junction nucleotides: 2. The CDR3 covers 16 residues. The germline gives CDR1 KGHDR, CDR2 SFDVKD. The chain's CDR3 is CATSDYGLAGTDTQYF. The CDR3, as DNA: TGTGCCACCAGTGATTACGGACTAGCGGGGACAGATACGCAGTATTTT.

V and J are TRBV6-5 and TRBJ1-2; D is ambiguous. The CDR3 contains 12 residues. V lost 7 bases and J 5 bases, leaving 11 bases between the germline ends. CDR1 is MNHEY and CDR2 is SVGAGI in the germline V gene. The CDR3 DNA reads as TGTGCCAGCAACCAACTAGTATATGGCTACACCTTC. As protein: CASNQLVYGYTF.

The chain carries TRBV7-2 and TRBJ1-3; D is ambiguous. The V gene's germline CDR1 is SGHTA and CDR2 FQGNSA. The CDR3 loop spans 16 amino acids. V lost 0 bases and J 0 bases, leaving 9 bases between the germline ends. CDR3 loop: CASSLASVISGNTIYF. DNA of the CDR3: TGTGCCAGCAGCTTAGCGTCCGTTATCTCTGGAAACACCATATATTTT.

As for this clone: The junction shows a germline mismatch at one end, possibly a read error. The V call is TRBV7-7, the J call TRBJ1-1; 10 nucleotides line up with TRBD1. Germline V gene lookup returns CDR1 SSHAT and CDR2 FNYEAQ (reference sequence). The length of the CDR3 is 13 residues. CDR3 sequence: CASSLDRGTEAFF. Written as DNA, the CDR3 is TGTGCTAGCAGCTTGGACAGGGGGACTGAAGCTTTCTTT. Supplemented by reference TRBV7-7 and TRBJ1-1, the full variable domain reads GAGVSQSPRYKVTKRGQDVTLRCDPISSHATLYWYQQALGQGPEFLTYFNYEAQPDKSGLPSDRFSAERPEGSISTLTIQRTEQRDSAMYRCASSLDRGTEAFFGQGTRLTVV.

The CDR3 region is CAWSPGVNTEAFF. The CDR3 region has the DNA TGTGCCTGGAGCCCAGGGGTGAACACTGAAGCTTTCTTT. The chain is built from TRBV30 and TRBJ1-1; TRBD1 is a possible D gene (6 bases). Germline assignment: CDR1 GTSNPN and CDR2 SVGIG (reference sequence). Trimming took off 3 bases at V and 0 bases at J, with 8 bases between the two ends. The CDR3 is 13 residues long. Variable domain in full (rest from reference TRBV30 and TRBJ1-1): SQTIHQWPATLVQPVGSPLSLECTVEGTSNPNLYWYRQAAGRGLQLLFYSVGIGQISSEVPQNLSASRPQDRQFILSSKKLLLSDSGFYLCAWSPGVNTEAFFGQGTRLTVV.

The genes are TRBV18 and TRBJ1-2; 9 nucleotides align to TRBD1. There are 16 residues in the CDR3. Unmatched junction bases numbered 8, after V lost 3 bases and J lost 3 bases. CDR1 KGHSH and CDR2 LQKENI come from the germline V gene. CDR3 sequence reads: CASSPGTGTGDYGYTF. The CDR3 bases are TGTGCCAGCTCACCCGGGACAGGGACAGGTGACTATGGCTACACCTTC.

The CDR3, as DNA: TGTGCCAGCAGCCCGCTAGGTGGCTACACCTTC. It encodes CASSPLGGYTF. This chain uses TRBV2 with TRBJ1-2; D ambiguous. The CDR3 totals 11 residues. V lost 6 bases, J lost 7 bases, and 9 bases lay in between. Germline lookup yields CDR1 SNHLY and CDR2 FYNNEI. Using reference TRBV2 and TRBJ1-2 for the parts outside the CDR3, the full variable domain is EPEVTQTPSHQVTQMGQEVILRCVPISNHLYFYWYRQILGQKVEFLVSFYNNEISEKSEIFDDQFSVERPDGSNFTLKIRSTKLEDSAMYFCASSPLGGYTFGSGTRLTVV.

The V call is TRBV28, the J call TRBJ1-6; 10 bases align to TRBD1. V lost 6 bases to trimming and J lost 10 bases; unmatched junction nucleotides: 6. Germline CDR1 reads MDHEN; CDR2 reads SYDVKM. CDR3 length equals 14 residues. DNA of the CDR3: TGTGCCAGCAGGGGGGGACAGGGGTGGTCACCCCTCCACTTT. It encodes CASRGGQGWSPLHF.

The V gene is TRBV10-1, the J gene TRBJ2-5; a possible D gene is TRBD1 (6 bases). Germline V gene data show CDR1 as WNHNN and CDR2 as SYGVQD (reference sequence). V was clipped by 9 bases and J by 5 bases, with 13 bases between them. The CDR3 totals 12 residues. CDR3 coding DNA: TGCGCCAGTGGGGACACCCCGGAGACCCAGTACTTC. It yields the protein CASGDTPETQYF.

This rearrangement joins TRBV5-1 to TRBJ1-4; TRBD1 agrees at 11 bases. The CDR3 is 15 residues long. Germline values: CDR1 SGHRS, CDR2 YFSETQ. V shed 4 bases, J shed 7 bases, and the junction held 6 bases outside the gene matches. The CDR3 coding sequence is TGCGCCAGCAGCCCTGGACAGGGGGCAAGTGAAAAACTGTTTTTT. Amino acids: CASSPGQGASEKLFF.

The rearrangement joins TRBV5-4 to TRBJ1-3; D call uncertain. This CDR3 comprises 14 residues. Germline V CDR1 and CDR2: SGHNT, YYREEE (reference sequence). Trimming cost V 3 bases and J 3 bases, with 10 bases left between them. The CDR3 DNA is TGTGCCAGCAGCTCCTTGTCCCTTGGAAACACCATATATTTT. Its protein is CASSSLSLGNTIYF.

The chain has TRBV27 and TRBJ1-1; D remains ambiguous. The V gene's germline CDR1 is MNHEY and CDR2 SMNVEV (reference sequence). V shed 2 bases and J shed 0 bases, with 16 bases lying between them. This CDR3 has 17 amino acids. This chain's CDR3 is CASSLMSRRSLNTEAFF. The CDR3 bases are TGTGCCAGCAGTTTAATGTCTCGGCGGAGCCTGAACACTGAAGCTTTCTTT.

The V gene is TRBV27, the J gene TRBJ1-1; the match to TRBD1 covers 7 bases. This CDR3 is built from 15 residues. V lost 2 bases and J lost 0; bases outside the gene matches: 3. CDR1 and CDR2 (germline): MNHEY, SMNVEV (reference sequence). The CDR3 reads CASSLEGAVNTEAFF. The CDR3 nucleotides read TGTGCCAGCAGTTTAGAGGGGGCGGTGAACACTGAAGCTTTCTTT.

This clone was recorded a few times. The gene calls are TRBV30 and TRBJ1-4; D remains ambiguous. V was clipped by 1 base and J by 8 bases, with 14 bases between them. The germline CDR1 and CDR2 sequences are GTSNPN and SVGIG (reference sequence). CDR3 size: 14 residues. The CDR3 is CAWSGTGVTEKLFF. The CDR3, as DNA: TGTGCCTGGAGTGGCACCGGAGTTACCGAAAAACTGTTTTTT.

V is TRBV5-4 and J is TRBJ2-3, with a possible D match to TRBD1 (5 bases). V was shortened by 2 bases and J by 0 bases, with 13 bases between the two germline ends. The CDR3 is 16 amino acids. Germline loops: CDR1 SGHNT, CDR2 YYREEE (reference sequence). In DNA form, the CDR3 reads TGTGCCAGCAGCTTCGACAGATTTACTAGCACAGATACGCAGTATTTT. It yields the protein CASSFDRFTSTDTQYF.

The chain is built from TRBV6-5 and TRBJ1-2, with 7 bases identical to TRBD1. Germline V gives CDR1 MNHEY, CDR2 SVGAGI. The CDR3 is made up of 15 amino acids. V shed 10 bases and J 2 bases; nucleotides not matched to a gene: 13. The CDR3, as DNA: TGTGCCACCCGAAGGGGGCCGTTGGAGAACTATGGCTACACCTTC. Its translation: CATRRGPLENYGYTF.

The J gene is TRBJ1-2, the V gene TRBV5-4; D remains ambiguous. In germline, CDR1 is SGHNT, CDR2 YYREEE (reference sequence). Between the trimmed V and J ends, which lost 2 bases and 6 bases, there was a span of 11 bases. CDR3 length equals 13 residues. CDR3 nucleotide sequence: TGTGCCAGCAGCTTAATCCCTAGGCATGGCTACACCTTC. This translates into CASSLIPRHGYTF. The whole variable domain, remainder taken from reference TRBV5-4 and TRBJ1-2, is ETGVTQSPTHLIKTRGQQVTLRCSSQSGHNTVSWYQQALGQGPQFIFQYYREEENGRGNFPPRFSGLQFPNYSSELNVNALELDDSALYLCASSLIPRHGYTFGSGTRLTVV.

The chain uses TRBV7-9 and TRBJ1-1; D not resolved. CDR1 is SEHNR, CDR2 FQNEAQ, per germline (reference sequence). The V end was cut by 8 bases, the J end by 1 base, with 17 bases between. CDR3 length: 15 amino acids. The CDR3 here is CASQITFEANTEAFF. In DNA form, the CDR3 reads TGTGCCAGCCAAATCACCTTCGAGGCGAACACTGAAGCTTTCTTT.

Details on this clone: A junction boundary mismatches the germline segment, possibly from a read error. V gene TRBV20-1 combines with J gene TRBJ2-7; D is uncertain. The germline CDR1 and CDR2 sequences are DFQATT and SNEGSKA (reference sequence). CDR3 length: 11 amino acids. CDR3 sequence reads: CSARDPARIHF. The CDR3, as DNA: TGCAGTGCTAGAGATCCGGCTAGAATTCACTTC.

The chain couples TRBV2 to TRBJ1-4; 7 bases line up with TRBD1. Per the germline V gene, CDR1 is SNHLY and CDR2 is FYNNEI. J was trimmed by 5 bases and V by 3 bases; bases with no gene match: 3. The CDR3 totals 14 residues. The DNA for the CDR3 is TGTGCCAGCAGTGATCAGGGGGTGAATGAAAAACTGTTTTTT. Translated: CASSDQGVNEKLFF. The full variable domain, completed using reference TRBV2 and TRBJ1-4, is EPEVTQTPSHQVTQMGQEVILRCVPISNHLYFYWYRQILGQKVEFLVSFYNNEISEKSEIFDDQFSVERPDGSNFTLKIRSTKLEDSAMYFCASSDQGVNEKLFFGSGTQLSVL.

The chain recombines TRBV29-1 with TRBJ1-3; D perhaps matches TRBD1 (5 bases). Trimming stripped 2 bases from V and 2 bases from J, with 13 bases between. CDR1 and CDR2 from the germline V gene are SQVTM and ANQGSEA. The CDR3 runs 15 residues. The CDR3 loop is CSVEKGRATGNTIYF. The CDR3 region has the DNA TGCAGCGTTGAAAAGGGCAGGGCAACTGGAAACACCATATATTTT.

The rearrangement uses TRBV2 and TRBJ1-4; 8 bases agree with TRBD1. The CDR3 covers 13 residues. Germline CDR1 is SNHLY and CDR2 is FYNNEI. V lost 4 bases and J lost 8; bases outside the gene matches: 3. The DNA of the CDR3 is TGTGCCAGCAGTGTAGGGACAGGCGAAAAACTGTTTTTT. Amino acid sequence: CASSVGTGEKLFF.

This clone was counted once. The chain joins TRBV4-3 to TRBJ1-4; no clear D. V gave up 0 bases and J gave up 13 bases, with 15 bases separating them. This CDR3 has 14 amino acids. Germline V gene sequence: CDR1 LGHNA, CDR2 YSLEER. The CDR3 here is CASSQDRGTRRLFF. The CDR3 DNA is TGCGCCAGCAGCCAAGATCGGGGTACCCGACGACTGTTTTTT.

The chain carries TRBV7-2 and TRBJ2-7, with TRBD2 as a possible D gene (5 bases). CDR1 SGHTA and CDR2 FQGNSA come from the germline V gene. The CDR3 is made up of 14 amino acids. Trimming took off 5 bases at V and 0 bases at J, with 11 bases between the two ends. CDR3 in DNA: TGTGCCAGCAGCCTCGGACTGCTCTCCTACGAGCAGTACGTC. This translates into CASSLGLLSYEQYV.

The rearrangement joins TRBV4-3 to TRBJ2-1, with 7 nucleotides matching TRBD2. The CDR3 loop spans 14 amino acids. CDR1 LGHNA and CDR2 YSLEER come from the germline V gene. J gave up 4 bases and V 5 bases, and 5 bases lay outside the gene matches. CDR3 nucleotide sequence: TGCGCCAGCAGCTTCGAAGCGGGGTACAATGAGCAGTTCTTC. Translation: CASSFEAGYNEQFF.